The 14 T cell receptor beta chains given below trace back to one sample, sequenced in a study of T cells in Graves' hyperthyroidism and ophthalmopathy. What was amplified from RNA transcripts were TCR beta CDR3 regions. The primer set for the first-round RT-PCR of the TCR CDR3 was HTBI. In TCRdb, the multiplex PCR reads were re-called with MiXCR into one record per CDR3 protein. The sample contains fewer than 250,000 distinct CDR3 sequences, around 26% of which appear only once. Sequenced sample: blood. The receptors derive from a woman in her 40s with Graves' ophthalmopathy.

V is TRBV27 and J is TRBJ2-7, with 9 bases aligning to TRBD1. There are 17 residues in the CDR3. CDR1 and CDR2 (germline): MNHEY, SMNVEV (reference sequence). The J segment lost 2 bases and the V segment lost 3 bases, leaving 11 bases of the junction unmatched. CDR3 bases: TGTGCCAGCAGTTTTAGACCGGTTGGGACAGGGACCTACGAGCAGTACTTC. This codes for CASSFRPVGTGTYEQYF.

This clonotype was recorded many times. V is TRBV27 and J is TRBJ2-2; D is uncertain. V was shortened by 6 bases and J by 4 bases, with 9 bases between the two germline ends. The germline CDR1 and CDR2 sequences are MNHEY and SMNVEV (reference sequence). This CDR3 has 13 amino acids. CDR3 loop: CASSTTTTGELFF. The CDR3 DNA is TGTGCCAGCAGCACGACCACCACCGGGGAGCTGTTTTTT.

This clonotype was counted ten times or more. The V gene is TRBV28, the J gene TRBJ2-5, with 11 bases lining up with TRBD1. Germline V gene lookup returns CDR1 MDHEN and CDR2 SYDVKM. CDR3 length: 16 residues. With V trimmed by 4 bases and J by 5 bases, 9 bases remained unmatched. CDR3 sequence reads: CASSSRTGGIGETQYF. The CDR3, as DNA: TGTGCCAGCAGTTCCCGGACAGGGGGCATTGGGGAGACCCAGTACTTC. Drawing the rest from reference TRBV28 and TRBJ2-5, the complete variable domain is DVKVTQSSRYLVKRTGEKVFLECVQDMDHENMFWYRQDPGLGLRLIYFSYDVKMKEKGDIPEGYSVSREKKERFSLILESASTNQTSMYLCASSSRTGGIGETQYFGPGTRLLVL.

In nucleotides, the CDR3 is TGTGCCAGCAGTGTTCAGGGAGAGTACTCTTGGGAGCAGTACTTC. Its protein product is CASSVQGEYSWEQYF. The chain is built from TRBV6-1 and TRBJ2-7; D possibly matches TRBD1 or TRBD2 (5 bases each). Germline loops: CDR1 MNHNS, CDR2 SASEGT. Trimming removed 4 bases from V and 7 bases from J, with 20 bases in between. The CDR3 spans 15 residues.

This clonotype has a count of ten or more. The CDR3 sequence: CASSEGQTHEKLFF. Here the CDR3 DNA reads TGTGCCAGCAGTGAAGGCCAGACTCATGAAAAACTGTTTTTT. The V and J genes are TRBV2 and TRBJ1-4; D is unclear. The CDR3 consists of 14 residues. The germline V and J ends were trimmed by 1 base and 6 bases, with 9 bases remaining between them. Germline-derived CDR1 and CDR2 are SNHLY and FYNNEI. Combining the CDR3 with reference TRBV2 and TRBJ1-4 gives the whole variable domain EPEVTQTPSHQVTQMGQEVILRCVPISNHLYFYWYRQILGQKVEFLVSFYNNEISEKSEIFDDQFSVERPDGSNFTLKIRSTKLEDSAMYFCASSEGQTHEKLFFGSGTQLSVL.

This rearrangement joins TRBV12-3 or TRBV12-4 to TRBJ2-2; D perhaps matches TRBD2 (6 bases). V lost 7 bases, J lost 5 bases, and 20 bases lay in between. This CDR3 spans 16 amino acids. The CDR3: CASILGGGKITGELFF. In nucleotides, the CDR3 is TGTGCCAGCATCCTAGGTGGGGGGAAAATAACCGGGGAGCTGTTTTTT.

This clonotype was seen a few times. The J gene is TRBJ2-7, the V gene TRBV28, with a weak D call TRBD2 (7 bases). The ends were cut back, 6 bases at V and 10 bases at J, with 16 bases in the middle. This CDR3 is built from 12 residues. Germline lookup yields CDR1 MDHEN and CDR2 SYDVKM. In DNA, the CDR3 is TGTGCCAGCAGCCCCCCTAGGGGGGGTCAGTACTTC. Protein sequence: CASSPPRGGQYF.

The chain is built from TRBV9 and TRBJ2-2, with 9 bases identical to TRBD1. The CDR3 runs to 15 residues. CDR1 SGDLS and CDR2 YYNGEE come from the germline V gene. The J segment lost 6 bases and the V segment lost 6 bases, leaving 9 bases of the junction unmatched. The CDR3 spells CASTTGQGVSGELFF. The CDR3 DNA follows: TGTGCCAGCACCACGGGACAGGGAGTCTCCGGGGAGCTGTTTTTT.

This clonotype was observed at least ten times. J is TRBJ1-6 and V is TRBV7-3; no clear D. Per the germline V gene, CDR1 is SGHTA and CDR2 is FQGTGA. The CDR3 spans 13 residues. The germline V and J ends were trimmed by 3 bases and 13 bases, with 13 bases remaining between them. The CDR3 here is CASSFLMGSPLHF. Written as DNA, the CDR3 is TGTGCCAGCAGCTTCCTGATGGGTTCGCCCCTCCACTTT.

This clonotype was recorded many times. The J gene is TRBJ2-7, the V gene TRBV19, with 7 bases matching TRBD2. This CDR3 spans 15 amino acids. Unmatched junction bases numbered 3, after V lost 1 base and J lost 0 bases. Germline CDR1 and CDR2: LNHDA and SQIVND (reference sequence). This chain's CDR3 is CASSIGAGFSYEQYF. CDR3 nucleotides: TGTGCCAGTAGTATAGGAGCGGGGTTCTCCTACGAGCAGTACTTC.

This clonotype came up many times. This chain uses TRBV3-1 with TRBJ2-7; 14 bases match TRBD2. The CDR3 has 15 amino acids. Germline V CDR1 and CDR2: LGHDT, YNNKEL (reference sequence). Trimming at V came to 4 bases and at J to 5 bases, leaving 4 bases not matched to a gene. CDR3 bases: TGTGCCAGCAGCCTAGGACTAGCGGGAGGTCACGAGCAGTACTTC. Protein product: CASSLGLAGGHEQYF.

This rearrangement joins TRBV9 to TRBJ1-3, with 9 bases identical to TRBD1. V shed 4 bases and J 0 bases; nucleotides not matched to a gene: 8. Germline V lookup: CDR1 SGDLS, CDR2 YYNGEE. The length of the CDR3 is 17 residues. CDR3 bases: TGTGCCAGCAGCTTCTCCGGGACAGGGCTCTCTGGAAACACCATATATTTT. Amino acid sequence: CASSFSGTGLSGNTIYF. The full variable domain, its missing parts supplied by reference TRBV9 and TRBJ1-3, is DSGVTQTPKHLITATGQRVTLRCSPRSGDLSVYWYQQSLDQGLQFLIQYYNGEERAKGNILERFSAQQFPDLHSELNLSSLELGDSALYFCASSFSGTGLSGNTIYFGEGSWLTVV.

This clonotype has at least ten counts. The chain recombines TRBV2 with TRBJ2-7; the match to TRBD2 covers 8 bases. Germline trimming cut 5 bases from V and 6 bases from J; bases unmatched to any gene: 9. Germline values: CDR1 SNHLY, CDR2 FYNNEI. This CDR3 comprises 14 residues. As DNA, the CDR3 is TGTGCCAGCAGTCGACTAGCGACCCGCCCCGAGCAGTACTTC. Translating it yields CASSRLATRPEQYF.

Only a few counts were recorded for this clonotype. This chain links TRBV29-1 with TRBJ2-5; no firm D call. Germline CDR1 SQVTM, CDR2 ANQGSEA. This CDR3 comprises 12 residues. V was shortened by 4 bases and J by 5 bases, with 11 bases between the two germline ends. The CDR3 loop reads CSVVGPAETQYF. DNA of the CDR3: TGCAGCGTTGTTGGTCCCGCGGAGACCCAGTACTTC.